Following are 6 T cell receptor beta chains from one sample sequenced in a study of STAT3 mutations in large granular lymphocyte leukemia. General study results and limits: In T-cell large granular lymphocyte leukemia, about half of patients showed multiple immunodominant subclonotypes.

Their cognate antigens are unknown. The table came from immunoSEQ multiplex PCR; TCRdb's copy has only in-frame clones and leaves some out. The sample has about 34,000 clones; 86% are singletons. Sequencing used peripheral blood mononuclear cells. These receptors came from a man between 60 and 75 years old with T-cell large granular lymphocyte leukemia. Some clones in this sample may be carry-over from other donors' samples.

J is TRBJ2-1 and V is TRBV4-1; TRBD2 aligns across 10 bases. From germline, CDR1 is MGHRA and CDR2 YSYEKL. Trimming at V came to 5 bases and at J to 4 bases, leaving 5 bases not matched to a gene. This CDR3 is 15 amino acids long. CDR3 region: CASSAGLAVYNEQFF. The CDR3 DNA reads as TGCGCCAGCAGCGCCGGACTAGCGGTGTACAATGAGCAGTTCTTC.

This clone was observed a handful of times. J is TRBJ2-1 and V is TRBV29-1; 9 nucleotides agree with TRBD2. This CDR3 region has 14 residues. The germline V gene has CDR1 SQVTM and CDR2 ANQGSEA. V lost 4 bases and J lost 6; bases outside the gene matches: 7. CDR3 sequence: CSVVGGRAANEQFF. The DNA for the CDR3 is TGCAGCGTTGTTGGCGGGAGGGCCGCCAATGAGCAGTTCTTC.

The chain combines TRBV4-3 with TRBJ1-2; 8 bases are a match to TRBD1. With V trimmed by 5 bases and J by 7 bases, 9 bases remained unmatched. The CDR3 sequence is 14 residues long. CDR1 LGHNA and CDR2 YSLEER come from the germline V gene. This CDR3 is CASSKDRDGGGYTF. The CDR3 region has the DNA TGCGCCAGCAGCAAGGACAGGGATGGTGGTGGCTACACCTTC.

This chain uses TRBV29-1 with TRBJ2-7, with 7 nucleotides matching TRBD2. The CDR3 loop spans 14 amino acids. The trim removed 4 bases at V and 6 bases at J, leaving 12 bases unmatched. Germline loops: CDR1 SQVTM, CDR2 ANQGSEA. For the CDR3, the DNA is TGCAGCGTTGCGGACCTGCGGGAGTTGGGCGAGCAGTACTTC. This translates into CSVADLRELGEQYF.

The chain has TRBV6-5 and TRBJ1-2, with D possibly matching TRBD1 (5 bases). Germline V gene sequence: CDR1 MNHEY, CDR2 SVGAGI. The CDR3 has 13 amino acids. Deletions cut 4 bases from V and 10 bases from J, with 16 bases between. CDR3 bases: TGTGCCAGCAGTTCCCCCGTCGGGGACGACTACACCTTC. It specifies CASSSPVGDDYTF.

V and J are TRBV29-1 and TRBJ2-5; no firm D call. CDR1 and CDR2 from the germline V gene are SQVTM and ANQGSEA. CDR3 length: 12 amino acids. Trimming left V 5 bases short and J 2 bases short, with 9 bases between. This CDR3 reads CSVINLQETQYF. CDR3 DNA sequence: TGCAGCGTTATAAATCTACAAGAGACCCAGTACTTC.